This T cell receptor beta chain was retrieved from a study of T cell responses to AZD1222 COVID-19 vaccine. CDR1 and CDR2 from the germline V gene are SGDLS and YYNGEE. The CDR3 sequence is 16 residues long. V lost 0 bases, J lost 4 bases, and 4 bases stayed unmatched. General study points: A rise in Spike-specific TCR breadth and depth followed two AZD1222 doses. Unmutated variant regions are reportedly targeted by nearly half of spike-specific TCRs.

The data were produced by immunoSEQ multiplex PCR, yet TCRdb's version contains in-frame clones alone and is incomplete. This sample has under 200,000 clones; approximately 94% occur once, and the top ten carry approximately 0.58%. With regard to this clone: Its matching antigen is unknown.

Sequenced here: peripheral blood, sampled on day 0 of AZD1222 vaccination. The TCR sequence derives from an adult in good health. The rearrangement joins TRBV9 to TRBJ2-2; 9 bases are a match to TRBD2. The CDR3 loop reads CASSVGGRAPTGELFF. The CDR3 coding sequence is TGTGCCAGCAGCGTAGGCGGGAGGGCCCCCACCGGGGAGCTGTTTTTT.